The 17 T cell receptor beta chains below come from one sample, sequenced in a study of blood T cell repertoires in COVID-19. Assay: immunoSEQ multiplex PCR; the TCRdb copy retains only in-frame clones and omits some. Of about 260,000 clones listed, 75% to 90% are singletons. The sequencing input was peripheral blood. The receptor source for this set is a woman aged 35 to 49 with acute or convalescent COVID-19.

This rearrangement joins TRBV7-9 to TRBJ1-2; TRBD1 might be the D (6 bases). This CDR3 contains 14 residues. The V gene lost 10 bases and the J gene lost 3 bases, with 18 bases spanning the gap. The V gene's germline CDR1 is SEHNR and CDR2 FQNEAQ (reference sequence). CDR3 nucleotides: TGTGCCATCGCCCCCTTACAGGGCTACTATGGCTACACCTTC. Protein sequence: CAIAPLQGYYGYTF.

The CDR3 reads CASKENKEEKLFF. In nucleotides, the CDR3 is TGTGCCAGTAAGGAGAATAAGGAGGAAAAACTGTTTTTT. V gene TRBV19 combines with J gene TRBJ1-4, with D unclear. The CDR3 consists of 13 residues. Looked up from germline, CDR1 is LNHDA and CDR2 is SQIVND (reference sequence). Deletions cut 7 bases from V and 8 bases from J, with 14 bases between.

The CDR3: CASSSYREIVEAFF. The DNA for the CDR3 is TGTGCCAGCAGTTCTTACAGGGAGATCGTTGAAGCTTTCTTT. The chain employs TRBV6-2 or TRBV6-3 and TRBJ1-1; D is perhaps TRBD1 (6 bases). The CDR3 contains 14 residues. The germline gives CDR1 MNHEY, CDR2 SVGEGT. V lost 4 bases and J lost 7, with 16 bases in between.

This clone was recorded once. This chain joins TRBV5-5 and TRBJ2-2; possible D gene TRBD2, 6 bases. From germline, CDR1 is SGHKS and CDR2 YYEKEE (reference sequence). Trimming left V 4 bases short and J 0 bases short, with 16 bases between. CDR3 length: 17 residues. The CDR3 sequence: CASSPATWGANTGELFF. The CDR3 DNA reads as TGTGCCAGCAGCCCTGCGACCTGGGGGGCGAACACCGGGGAGCTGTTTTTT.

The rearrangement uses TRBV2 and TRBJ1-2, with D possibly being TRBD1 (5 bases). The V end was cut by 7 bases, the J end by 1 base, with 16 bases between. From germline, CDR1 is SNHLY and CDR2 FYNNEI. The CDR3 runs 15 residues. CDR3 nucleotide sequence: TGTGCCAGCACCCCTACTGAAGGGGATAACTATGGCTACACCTTC. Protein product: CASTPTEGDNYGYTF.

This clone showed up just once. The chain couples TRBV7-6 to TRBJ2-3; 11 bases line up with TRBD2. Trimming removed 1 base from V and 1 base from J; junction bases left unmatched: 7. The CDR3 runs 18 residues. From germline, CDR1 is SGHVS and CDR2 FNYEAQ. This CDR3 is CASSLGLAGGRRTDTQYF. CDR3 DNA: TGTGCCAGCAGCTTAGGGCTAGCGGGGGGCCGGCGCACAGATACGCAGTATTTT.

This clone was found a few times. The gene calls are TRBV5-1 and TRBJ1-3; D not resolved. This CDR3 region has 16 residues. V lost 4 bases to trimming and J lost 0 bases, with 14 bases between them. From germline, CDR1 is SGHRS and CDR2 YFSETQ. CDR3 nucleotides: TGCGCCAGCAGCACCGGGATCATGAGCTCTGGAAACACCATATATTTT. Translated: CASSTGIMSSGNTIYF.

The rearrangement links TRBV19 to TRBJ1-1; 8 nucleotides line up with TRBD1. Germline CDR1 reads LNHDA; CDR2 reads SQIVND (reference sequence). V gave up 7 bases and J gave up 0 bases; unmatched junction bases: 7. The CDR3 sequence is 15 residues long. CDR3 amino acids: CASKDRALMNTEAFF. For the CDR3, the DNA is TGTGCCAGTAAGGACAGGGCACTCATGAACACTGAAGCTTTCTTT.

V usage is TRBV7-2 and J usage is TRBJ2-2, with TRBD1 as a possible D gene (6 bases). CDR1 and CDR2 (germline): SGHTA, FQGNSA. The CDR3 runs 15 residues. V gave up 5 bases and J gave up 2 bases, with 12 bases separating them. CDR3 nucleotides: TGTGCCAGCAGCGTACAGGGTCCCAACACCGGGGAGCTGTTTTTT. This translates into CASSVQGPNTGELFF.

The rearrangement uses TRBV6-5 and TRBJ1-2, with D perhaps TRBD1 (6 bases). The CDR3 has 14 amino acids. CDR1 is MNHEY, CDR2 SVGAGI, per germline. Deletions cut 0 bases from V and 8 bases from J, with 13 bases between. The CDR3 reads CASSYSGTQGGYTF. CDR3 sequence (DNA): TGTGCCAGCAGTTACTCAGGGACACAGGGCGGCTACACCTTC.

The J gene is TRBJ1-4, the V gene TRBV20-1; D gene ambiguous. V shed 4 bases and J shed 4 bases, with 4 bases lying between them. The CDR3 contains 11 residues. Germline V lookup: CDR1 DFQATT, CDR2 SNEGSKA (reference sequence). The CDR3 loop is CSATRNEKLFF. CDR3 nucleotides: TGCAGTGCTACTCGTAATGAAAAACTGTTTTTT.

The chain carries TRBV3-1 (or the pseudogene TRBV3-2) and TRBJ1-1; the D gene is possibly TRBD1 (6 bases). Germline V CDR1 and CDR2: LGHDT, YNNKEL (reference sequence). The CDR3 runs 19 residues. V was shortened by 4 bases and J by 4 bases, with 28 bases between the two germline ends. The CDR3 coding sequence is TGTGCCAGCAGCCCCGGGACACTTATTAGCTTGTCTGCTGGCACTGAAGCTTTCTTT. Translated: CASSPGTLISLSAGTEAFF.

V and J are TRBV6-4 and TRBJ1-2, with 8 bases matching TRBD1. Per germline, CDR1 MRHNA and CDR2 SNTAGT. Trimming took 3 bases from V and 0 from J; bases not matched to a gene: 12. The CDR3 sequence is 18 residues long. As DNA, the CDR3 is TGTGCCAGCAGTGAGTACGCTCAGGGGGCAACCGCTAACTATGGCTACACCTTC. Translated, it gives CASSEYAQGATANYGYTF.

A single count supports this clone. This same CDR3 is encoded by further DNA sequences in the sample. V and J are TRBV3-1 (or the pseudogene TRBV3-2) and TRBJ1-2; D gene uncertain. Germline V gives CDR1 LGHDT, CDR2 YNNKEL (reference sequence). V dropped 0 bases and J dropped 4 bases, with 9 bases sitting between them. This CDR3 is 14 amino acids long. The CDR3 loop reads CASSQEAGGYGYTF. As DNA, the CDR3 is TGTGCCAGCAGCCAAGAAGCGGGTGGCTATGGCTACACCTTC.

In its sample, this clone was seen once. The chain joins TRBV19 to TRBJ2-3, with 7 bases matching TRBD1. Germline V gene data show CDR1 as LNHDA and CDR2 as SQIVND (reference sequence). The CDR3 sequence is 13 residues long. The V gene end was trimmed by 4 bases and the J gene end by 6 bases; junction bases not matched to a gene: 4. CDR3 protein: CASSRQGKDTQYF. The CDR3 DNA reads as TGTGCCAGTAGTAGACAGGGTAAGGATACGCAGTATTTT.

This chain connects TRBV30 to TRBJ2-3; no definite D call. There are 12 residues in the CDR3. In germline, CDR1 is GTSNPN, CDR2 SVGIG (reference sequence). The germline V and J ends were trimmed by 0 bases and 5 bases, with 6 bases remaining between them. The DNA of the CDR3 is TGTGCCTGGAGTGTTTCAGGAGATACGCAGTATTTT. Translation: CAWSVSGDTQYF. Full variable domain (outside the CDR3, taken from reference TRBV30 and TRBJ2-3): SQTIHQWPATLVQPVGSPLSLECTVEGTSNPNLYWYRQAAGRGLQLLFYSVGIGQISSEVPQNLSASRPQDRQFILSSKKLLLSDSGFYLCAWSVSGDTQYFGPGTRLTVL.

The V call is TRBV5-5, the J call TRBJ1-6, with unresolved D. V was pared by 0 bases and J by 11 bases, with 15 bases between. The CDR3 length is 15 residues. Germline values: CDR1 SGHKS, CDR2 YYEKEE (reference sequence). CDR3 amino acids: CASSLEGGPITPLHF. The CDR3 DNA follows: TGTGCCAGCAGCTTGGAGGGAGGCCCCATTACACCCCTCCACTTT.